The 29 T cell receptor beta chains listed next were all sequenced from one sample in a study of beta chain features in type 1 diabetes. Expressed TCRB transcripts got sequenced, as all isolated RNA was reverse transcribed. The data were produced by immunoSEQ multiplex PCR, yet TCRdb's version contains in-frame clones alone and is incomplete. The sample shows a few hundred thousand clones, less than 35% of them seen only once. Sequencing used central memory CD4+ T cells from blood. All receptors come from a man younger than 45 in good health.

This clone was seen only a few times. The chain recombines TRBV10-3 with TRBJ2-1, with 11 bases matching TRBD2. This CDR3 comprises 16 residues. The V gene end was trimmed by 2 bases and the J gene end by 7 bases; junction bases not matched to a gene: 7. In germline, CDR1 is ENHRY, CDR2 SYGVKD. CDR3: CAISEAALAGVNEQFF. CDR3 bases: TGTGCCATCAGTGAGGCGGCACTAGCGGGAGTAAATGAGCAGTTCTTC.

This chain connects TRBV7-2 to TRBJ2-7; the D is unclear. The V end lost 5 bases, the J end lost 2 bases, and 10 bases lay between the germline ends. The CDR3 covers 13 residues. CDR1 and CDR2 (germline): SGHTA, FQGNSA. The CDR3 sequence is CASSPVSAYEQYF. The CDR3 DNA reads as TGTGCCAGCAGCCCGGTAAGCGCCTACGAGCAGTACTTC.

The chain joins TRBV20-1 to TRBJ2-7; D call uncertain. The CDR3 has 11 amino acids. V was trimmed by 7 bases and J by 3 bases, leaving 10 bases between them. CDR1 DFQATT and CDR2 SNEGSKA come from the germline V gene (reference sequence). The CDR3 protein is CSVSIGYEQYF. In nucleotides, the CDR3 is TGCAGTGTTAGCATTGGCTACGAGCAGTACTTC.

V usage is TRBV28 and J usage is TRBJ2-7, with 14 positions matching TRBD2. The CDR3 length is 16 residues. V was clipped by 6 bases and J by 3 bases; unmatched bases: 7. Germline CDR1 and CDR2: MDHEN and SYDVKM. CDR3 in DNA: TGTGCCAGCAGACTCCCGGGACTAGCGGGAGACTACGAGCAGTACTTC. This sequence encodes CASRLPGLAGDYEQYF.

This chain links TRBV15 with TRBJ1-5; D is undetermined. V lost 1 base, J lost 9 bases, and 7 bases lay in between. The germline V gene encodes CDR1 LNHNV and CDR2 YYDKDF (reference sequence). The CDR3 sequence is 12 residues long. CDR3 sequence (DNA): TGTGCCACCAGCAGAGGAGGGAGGCCCCAGCATTTT. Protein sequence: CATSRGGRPQHF.

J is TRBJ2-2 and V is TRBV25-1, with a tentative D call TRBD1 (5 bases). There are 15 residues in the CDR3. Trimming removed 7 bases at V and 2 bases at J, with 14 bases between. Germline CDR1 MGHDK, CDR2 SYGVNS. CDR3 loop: CASNRQTHNTGELFF. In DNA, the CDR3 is TGTGCCAGCAATAGACAGACCCATAACACCGGGGAGCTGTTTTTT.

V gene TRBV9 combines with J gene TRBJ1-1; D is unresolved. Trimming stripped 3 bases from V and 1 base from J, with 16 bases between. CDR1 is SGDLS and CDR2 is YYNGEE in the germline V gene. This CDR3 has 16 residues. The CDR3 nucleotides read TGTGCCAGCAGCGCTTTGCCCGGGCGTCAGAACACTGAAGCTTTCTTT. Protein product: CASSALPGRQNTEAFF.

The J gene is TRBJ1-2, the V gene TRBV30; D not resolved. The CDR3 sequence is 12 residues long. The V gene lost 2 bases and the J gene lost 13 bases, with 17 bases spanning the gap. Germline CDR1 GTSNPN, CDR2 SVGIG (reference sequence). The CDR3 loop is CAWSTRTSKGTF. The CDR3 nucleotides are TGTGCCTGGAGTACCCGGACCTCAAAAGGCACCTTC.

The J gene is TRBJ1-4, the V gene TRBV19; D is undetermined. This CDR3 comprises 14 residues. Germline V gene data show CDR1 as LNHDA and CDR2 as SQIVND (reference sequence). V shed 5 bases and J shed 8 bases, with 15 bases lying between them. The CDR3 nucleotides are TGTGCCAGTAGTGCTGAGGGCCGCGGAGAAAAACTGTTTTTT. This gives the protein CASSAEGRGEKLFF. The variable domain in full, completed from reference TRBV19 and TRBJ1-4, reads DGGITQSPKYLFRKEGQNVTLSCEQNLNHDAMYWYRQDPGQGLRLIYYSQIVNDFQKGDIAEGYSVSREKKESFPLTVTSAQKNPTAFYLCASSAEGRGEKLFFGSGTQLSVL.

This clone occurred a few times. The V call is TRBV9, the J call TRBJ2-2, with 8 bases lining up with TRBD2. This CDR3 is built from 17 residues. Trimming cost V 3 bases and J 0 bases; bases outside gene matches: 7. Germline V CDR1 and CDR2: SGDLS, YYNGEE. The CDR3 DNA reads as TGTGCCAGCAGCGCCGCCCTAGCGGGTCCGAACACCGGGGAGCTGTTTTTT. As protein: CASSAALAGPNTGELFF.

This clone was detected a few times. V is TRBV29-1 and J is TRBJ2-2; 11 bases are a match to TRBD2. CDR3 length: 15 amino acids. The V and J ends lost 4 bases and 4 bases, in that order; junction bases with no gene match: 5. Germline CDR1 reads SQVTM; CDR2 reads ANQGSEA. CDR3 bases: TGCAGCGTTGTAACTAGCGGGAGTACCACCGGGGAGCTGTTTTTT. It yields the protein CSVVTSGSTTGELFF.

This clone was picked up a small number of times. The CDR3 DNA follows: TGTGCCACCAGCACCCCGTATTCAACTAGCGGGATCACCTGGGGCACAGATACGCAGTATTTT. It specifies CATSTPYSTSGITWGTDTQYF. This chain uses TRBV15 with TRBJ2-3; TRBD2 matches at 10 bases. This CDR3 contains 21 residues. The V segment lost 4 bases and the J segment 1 base; nucleotides outside the gene matches: 20. Looked up from germline, CDR1 is LNHNV and CDR2 is YYDKDF (reference sequence).

The CDR3 bases are TGCGCCAGCAGATCTCAGGGGGGAAACATTCAGTACTTC. Translated: CASRSQGGNIQYF. V usage is TRBV10-1 and J usage is TRBJ2-4; D possibly corresponds to TRBD1 (7 bases). There are 13 residues in the CDR3. The germline gives CDR1 WNHNN, CDR2 SYGVQD (reference sequence). Trimming removed 6 bases at V and 6 bases at J, with 12 bases between.

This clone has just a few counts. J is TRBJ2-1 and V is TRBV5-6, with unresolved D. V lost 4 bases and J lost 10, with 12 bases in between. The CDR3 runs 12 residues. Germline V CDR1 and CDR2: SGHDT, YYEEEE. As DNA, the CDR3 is TGTGCCAGCAGCAGGCCCCAAGCGGAGCAGTTCTTC. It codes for CASSRPQAEQFF.

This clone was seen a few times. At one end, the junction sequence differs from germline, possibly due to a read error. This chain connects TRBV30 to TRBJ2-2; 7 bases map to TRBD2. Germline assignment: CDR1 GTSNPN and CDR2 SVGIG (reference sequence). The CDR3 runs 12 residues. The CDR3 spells CAGSGTTGELFF. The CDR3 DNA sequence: TGTGCCGGGAGCGGGACCACCGGGGAGCTGTTTTTT.

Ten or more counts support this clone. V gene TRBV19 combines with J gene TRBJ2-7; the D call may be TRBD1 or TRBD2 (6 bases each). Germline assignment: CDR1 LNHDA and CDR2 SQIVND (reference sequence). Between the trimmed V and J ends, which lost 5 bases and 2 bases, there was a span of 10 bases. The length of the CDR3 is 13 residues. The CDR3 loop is CASSRRDTYEQYF. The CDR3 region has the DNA TGTGCCAGTAGTCGGCGGGACACCTACGAGCAGTACTTC.

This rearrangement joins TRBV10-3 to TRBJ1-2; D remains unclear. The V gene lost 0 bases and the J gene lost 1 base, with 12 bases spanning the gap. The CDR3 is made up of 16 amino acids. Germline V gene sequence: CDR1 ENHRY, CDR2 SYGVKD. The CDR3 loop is CAISESSRLNNYGYTF. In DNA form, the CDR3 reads TGTGCCATCAGTGAGTCGAGCAGACTTAATAACTATGGCTACACCTTC.

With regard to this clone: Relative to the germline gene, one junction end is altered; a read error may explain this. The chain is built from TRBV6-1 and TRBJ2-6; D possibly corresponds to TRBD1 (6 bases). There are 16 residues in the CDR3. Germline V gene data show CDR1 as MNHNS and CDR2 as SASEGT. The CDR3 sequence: CAISESAGAGANVLTF. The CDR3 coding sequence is TGTGCCATCAGTGAGTCCGCAGGGGCTGGGGCCAACGTCCTGACTTTC.

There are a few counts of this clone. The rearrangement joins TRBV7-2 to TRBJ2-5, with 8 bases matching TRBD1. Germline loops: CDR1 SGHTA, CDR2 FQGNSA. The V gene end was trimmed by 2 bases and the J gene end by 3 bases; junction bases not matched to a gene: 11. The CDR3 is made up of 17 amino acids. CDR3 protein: CASSLLSGQVNEETQYF. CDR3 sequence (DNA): TGTGCCAGCAGCTTACTCTCGGGACAGGTTAATGAAGAGACCCAGTACTTC. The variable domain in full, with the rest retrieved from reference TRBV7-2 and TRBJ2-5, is GAGVSQSPSNKVTEKGKDVELRCDPISGHTALYWYRQSLGQGLEFLIYFQGNSAPDKSGLPSDRFSAERTGGSVSTLTIQRTQQEDSAVYLCASSLLSGQVNEETQYFGPGTRLLVL.

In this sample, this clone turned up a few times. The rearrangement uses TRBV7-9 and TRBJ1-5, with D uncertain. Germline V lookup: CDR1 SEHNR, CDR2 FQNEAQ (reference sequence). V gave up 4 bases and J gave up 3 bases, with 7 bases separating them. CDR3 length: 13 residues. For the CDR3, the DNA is TGTGCCAGCAGCTATGGACTCAATCAGCCCCAGCATTTT. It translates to CASSYGLNQPQHF.

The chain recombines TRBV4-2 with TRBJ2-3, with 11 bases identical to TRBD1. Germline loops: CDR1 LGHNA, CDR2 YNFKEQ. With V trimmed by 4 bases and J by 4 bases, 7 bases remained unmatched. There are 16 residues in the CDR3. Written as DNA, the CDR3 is TGTGCCAGCAGCCGAGGACAGGGGGCTGTTGCAGATACGCAGTATTTT. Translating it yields CASSRGQGAVADTQYF.

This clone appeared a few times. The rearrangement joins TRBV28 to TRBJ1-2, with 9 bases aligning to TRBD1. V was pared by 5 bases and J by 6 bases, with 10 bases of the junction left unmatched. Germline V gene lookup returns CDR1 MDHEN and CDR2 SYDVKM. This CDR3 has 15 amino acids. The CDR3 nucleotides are TGTGCCAGCAGTGTACCCGGGACAGGGATGAATGGCTACACCTTC. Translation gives CASSVPGTGMNGYTF.

CDR3 sequence (DNA): TGTGCCAGCAGCTTAGTAGACCTACGCAATGAGCAGTTCTTC. This gives the protein CASSLVDLRNEQFF. V usage is TRBV11-2 and J usage is TRBJ2-1; D gene ambiguous. The CDR3 contains 14 residues. V was pared by 1 base and J by 6 bases, with 10 bases between. Germline assignment: CDR1 SGHAT and CDR2 FQNNGV.

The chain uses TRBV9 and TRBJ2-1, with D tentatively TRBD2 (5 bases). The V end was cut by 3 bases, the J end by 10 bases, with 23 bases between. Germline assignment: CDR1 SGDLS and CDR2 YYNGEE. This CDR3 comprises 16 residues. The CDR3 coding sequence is TGTGCCAGCAGCGCCGGTCGGGGTAAGGATGCAGAAGAGCAGTTCTTC. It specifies CASSAGRGKDAEEQFF.

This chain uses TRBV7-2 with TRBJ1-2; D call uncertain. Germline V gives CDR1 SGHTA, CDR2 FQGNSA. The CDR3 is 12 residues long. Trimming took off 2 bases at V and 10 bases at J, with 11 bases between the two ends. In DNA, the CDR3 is TGTGCCAGCAGCTTAAGCATTTCTGCCTACACCTTC. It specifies CASSLSISAYTF. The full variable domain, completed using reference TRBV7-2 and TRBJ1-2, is GAGVSQSPSNKVTEKGKDVELRCDPISGHTALYWYRQSLGQGLEFLIYFQGNSAPDKSGLPSDRFSAERTGGSVSTLTIQRTQQEDSAVYLCASSLSISAYTFGSGTRLTVV.

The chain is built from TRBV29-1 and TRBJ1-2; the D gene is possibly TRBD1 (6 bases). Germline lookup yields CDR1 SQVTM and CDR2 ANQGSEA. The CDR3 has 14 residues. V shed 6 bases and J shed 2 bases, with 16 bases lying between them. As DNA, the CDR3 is TGCAGCGTGCCCTCGGGGGCCGGGAACTATGGCTACACCTTC. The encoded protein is CSVPSGAGNYGYTF.

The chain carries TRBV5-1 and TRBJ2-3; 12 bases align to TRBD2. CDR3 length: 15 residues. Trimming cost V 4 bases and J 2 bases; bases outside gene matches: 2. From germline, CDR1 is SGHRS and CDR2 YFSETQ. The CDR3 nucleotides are TGCGCCAGCAGCGCTAGCGGGAGGGACACAGATACGCAGTATTTT. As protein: CASSASGRDTDTQYF.

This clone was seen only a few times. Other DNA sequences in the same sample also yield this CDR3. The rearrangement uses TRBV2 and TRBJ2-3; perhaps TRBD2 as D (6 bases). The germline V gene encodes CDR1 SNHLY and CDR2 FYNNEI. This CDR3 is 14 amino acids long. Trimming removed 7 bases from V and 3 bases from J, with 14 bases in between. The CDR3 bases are TGTGCCAGCAAAGTGGGAGGACCTACAGATACGCAGTATTTT. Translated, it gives CASKVGGPTDTQYF.

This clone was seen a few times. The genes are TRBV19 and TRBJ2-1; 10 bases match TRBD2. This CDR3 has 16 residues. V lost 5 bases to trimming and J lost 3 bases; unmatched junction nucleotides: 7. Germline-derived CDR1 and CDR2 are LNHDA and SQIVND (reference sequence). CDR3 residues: CASSYEAGGIYNEQFF. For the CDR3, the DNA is TGTGCCAGTAGTTATGAAGCGGGAGGGATCTACAATGAGCAGTTCTTC. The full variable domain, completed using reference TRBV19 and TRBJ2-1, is DGGITQSPKYLFRKEGQNVTLSCEQNLNHDAMYWYRQDPGQGLRLIYYSQIVNDFQKGDIAEGYSVSREKKESFPLTVTSAQKNPTAFYLCASSYEAGGIYNEQFFGPGTRLTVL.